This TCR beta chain came from a study of cytomegalovirus exposure and HLA in healthy donors. Study-level results: Accurate prediction of HLA-A and HLA-B alleles (for most subjects) was reportedly achieved from TCR beta sequences. V- and J-gene trimming of TCR beta was linked (in a later analysis) to a missense DCLRE1C variant.

Between the trimmed V and J ends, which lost 2 bases and 8 bases, there was a span of 10 bases. This CDR3 region has 12 residues. Germline assignment: CDR1 MGHDK and CDR2 SYGVNS. The primer mix had 60 Vbeta and 13 Jbeta primers. Assay: immunoSEQ multiplex PCR; the TCRdb copy retains only in-frame clones and omits some. The repertoire includes approximately 160,000 clones, 76% of them detected once, and roughly 0.82% sits in the top ten. As for this clone: The antigen is not known.

Material for sequencing was PBMCs. The sequence came from a female donor in good health and CMV-seronegative. This chain uses TRBV25-1 with TRBJ2-7; tentative D call: TRBD1 (6 bases). The DNA for the CDR3 is TGTGCCAGCAGTGAAGGGGGCCTCCAGCAGTACTTC. Amino acid sequence: CASSEGGLQQYF.